This T cell receptor beta chain was profiled in a study of control samples from healthy donors and cancer patients. Sequencing was performed with immunoSEQ multiplex PCR; in TCRdb, only in-frame clones are kept and a portion is missing. The sample includes about 210,000 clones. As to this clone: Other nucleotide sequences from this sample produce the same CDR3.

Input material: blood. The source of this sequence is a woman in her 30s in good health.

DNA of the CDR3: TGTGCCAGCAGTTTAGGCAGAGGCAATCAGCCCCAGCATTTT. This codes for CASSLGRGNQPQHF. The chain has TRBV27 and TRBJ1-5; D not certain. V was shortened by 2 bases and J by 2 bases, with 7 bases between the two germline ends. The germline CDR1 and CDR2 sequences are MNHEY and SMNVEV (reference sequence). The CDR3 loop spans 14 amino acids.